Below are 9 T cell receptor beta chains sequenced from a single sample in a study of cytomegalovirus exposure and HLA in healthy donors. Researchers ran the PCR with 60 Vbeta and 13 Jbeta primers. Assay: immunoSEQ multiplex PCR; the TCRdb copy retains only in-frame clones and omits some. Of 170,000 or so clones listed, about four fifths are singletons. The sample consisted of PBMCs. The receptors were gathered from a man aged 25-40 years in good health and CMV-seropositive.

The chain links TRBV30 to TRBJ2-1; D perhaps matches TRBD2 (5 bases). CDR1 and CDR2 (germline): GTSNPN, SVGIG (reference sequence). Trimming pared 5 bases from V and 3 bases from J, leaving 5 bases between. This CDR3 spans 11 amino acids. Here the CDR3 DNA reads TGTGCCTGGGACTACTACAATGAGCAGTTCTTC. This sequence encodes CAWDYYNEQFF.

The chain employs TRBV5-1 and TRBJ2-3, with a possible D match to TRBD2 (6 bases). Germline CDR1 and CDR2: SGHRS and YFSETQ. The CDR3 is 16 amino acids. The V end was cut by 0 bases, the J end by 0 bases, with 11 bases between. CDR3 region: CASSLGGDGSTDTQYF. CDR3 DNA sequence: TGCGCCAGCAGCTTGGGCGGGGACGGAAGCACAGATACGCAGTATTTT.

The chain combines TRBV4-3 with TRBJ2-1; a weak D match, TRBD1 (5 bases). The germline V and J ends were trimmed by 4 bases and 0 bases, with 10 bases remaining between them. Germline lookup yields CDR1 LGHNA and CDR2 YSLEER. The CDR3 totals 15 residues. CDR3 DNA sequence: TGCGCCAGCAGCCTACAGGTGAGCTCCTACAATGAGCAGTTCTTC. Its protein product is CASSLQVSSYNEQFF.

V gene TRBV27 combines with J gene TRBJ1-2; a weak D match, TRBD1 (5 bases). The CDR3 loop spans 16 amino acids. Germline V gives CDR1 MNHEY, CDR2 SMNVEV (reference sequence). With 2 bases removed from V and 1 base from J, the gap between germline ends came to 14 bases. The CDR3 sequence is CASSLAGGRGNYGYTF. The CDR3 region has the DNA TGTGCCAGCAGTTTAGCCGGGGGTCGCGGTAACTATGGCTACACCTTC.

CDR3 DNA sequence: TGTGCCATCAGTGAGCCTAGCGGGGGATTAGAGACCCAGTACTTC. Translating gives CAISEPSGGLETQYF. The chain employs TRBV10-3 and TRBJ2-5, with TRBD2 matching 10 bases. The CDR3 length is 15 residues. In germline, CDR1 is ENHRY, CDR2 SYGVKD. J gave up 4 bases and V 2 bases, and 4 bases lay outside the gene matches.

This clone was observed a single time. V gene TRBV4-1 combines with J gene TRBJ2-3; 9 bases agree with TRBD2. The CDR3 contains 17 residues. Germline V gives CDR1 MGHRA, CDR2 YSYEKL. The ends lost 0 bases at V and 4 bases at J; junction bases unmatched: 8. The CDR3 sequence is CASSQDPGGGEADTQYF. The CDR3 DNA reads TGCGCCAGCAGCCAAGATCCCGGCGGGGGGGAGGCAGATACGCAGTATTTT.

The chain carries TRBV6-5 and TRBJ2-7; D may be TRBD1 (5 bases). The CDR3 is 13 residues long. The germline CDR1 and CDR2 sequences are MNHEY and SVGAGI. V dropped 6 bases and J dropped 0 bases, with 9 bases sitting between them. The CDR3 spells CASSLGHSYEQYF. CDR3 sequence (DNA): TGTGCCAGCAGCCTGGGGCACTCCTACGAGCAGTACTTC.

The rearrangement links TRBV18 to TRBJ2-7, with TRBD1 matching over 7 bases. This CDR3 is 14 amino acids long. CDR1 and CDR2 (germline): KGHSH, LQKENI. The J segment lost 2 bases and the V segment lost 0 bases, leaving 1 base of the junction unmatched. In DNA, the CDR3 is TGTGCCAGCTCACCACCGGGACAGCCCTACGAGCAGTACTTC. It is translated as CASSPPGQPYEQYF.

The rearrangement links TRBV7-2 to TRBJ2-2; TRBD1 agrees at 7 bases. V was clipped by 5 bases and J by 6 bases; unmatched bases: 6. This CDR3 is built from 14 residues. Germline CDR1 reads SGHTA; CDR2 reads FQGNSA. In DNA, the CDR3 is TGTGCCAGCAGCCCACTAACAGGGGCCGGGGAGCTGTTTTTT. It specifies CASSPLTGAGELFF.